This T cell receptor (beta chain) was documented in a study of blood T cell repertoires in COVID-19 (TCRdb year 2020). Context from the whole study: Samples covering the acute and convalescent phases of COVID-19 were provided by collaborators in the United States, Italy and Spain. The prospective study material was composed of cDNA or gDNA derived from T cells, B-cell-depleted T cells, or PBMCs. Samples were obtained from the ongoing ImmuneRACE study (first 160 participants) and from 1,254 subjects provided by 6 global collaborators. Sample metadata almost always included a de-identified subject ID, COVID-19 status, age in years and sex. The dataset comprised deeply sampled blood TCRbeta repertoires from subjects exposed to, actively infected with, or recovered from COVID-19. The repertoires were released in a freely available public database meant as a resource for research on the immune response to SARS-CoV-2. Where HLA class I and class II types were available, the types were taken from metadata supplied by the sample provider, not from assay-based typing.

A remark on this clone: The antigen it binds to is not known. No qualities accompany the bases; no much larger clone lies one base away.

The immunoSEQ Assay, a bias-controlled multiplex PCR, was used to amplify TCRbeta CDR3 regions from genomic DNA. Per the source publication's procedure: The number of nucleated cells in each sample was estimated by amplification of reference gene primers within the assay. To quantify the absolute abundance of each unique TCRbeta CDR3 rearrangement, sequence reads were collapsed and filtered. For each sample, productive Simpson clonality was calculated by taking the square root of Simpson's diversity index across productive rearrangements. In TCRdb, the immuneACCESS table is reduced to in-frame sequences with V and J assigned. These tables do not hold every clone; where another copy was compared, an unresolved V gene accounts for under half, and the others remain unexplained. V and J calls and clone size follow that table, whereas D and trimming were derived from the DNA. This sample lists roughly 360,000 clones; more than 75% were detected once. Together, the top ten hold approximately 1.2% of the sample.

The germline V gene (reference sequence) gives CDR1 as LGHDT and CDR2 as YNNKEL. Trimming leaves V shorter by 5 bases and J shorter by 5 bases, with the junction holding 5 bases beyond the gene matches. From its cysteine to its phenylalanine, the CDR3 spans 13 amino acids. Just the 39-base CDR3 DNA is kept, in frame starting at base 1. Participants in the prospective study were aged roughly 18 to 90 years, lived in 20 to 25 United States geographic areas, and enrolled through a virtual design. To assign participants to cohorts, the prospective study relied on clinical history that participants themselves reported in a screening survey and a study questionnaire. Recovered participants in ImmuneRACE Cohort 3 were defined as having two consecutive negative NP/OP PCR tests, clearance from a healthcare professional, or resolution of symptoms. Each participant in the prospective study had whole blood, serum and a nasopharyngeal or oropharyngeal swab collected by mobile phlebotomists. Participants in the prospective study had the option to provide additional blood draws and questionnaires over a roughly 2-month period. Prospective study blood samples were shipped either frozen or at room temperature before DNA extraction.

The paper as a whole reports these results and caveats: How much clinical and demographic metadata was included differed by source and by participant, and the metadata was provided uncurated.

This clonotype was sampled from a man aged 30 to 45 who had recovered from COVID-19. The chain uses TRBV3-1 (or the pseudogene TRBV3-2) and TRBJ1-2; the central 7 bases match TRBD1. The sequenced sample was PBMCs or T cells enriched from blood (not recorded which). The CDR3: CASSSSGGYGYTF. The DNA sequence is TGTGCCAGCAGCTCATCAGGGGGTTATGGCTACACCTTC.